This T cell receptor (beta chain) was identified during a study of blood T cell repertoires in COVID-19 (dated by TCRdb to 2020 to 2021). With respect to the entire study: Samples from collaborators originated in the United States, Italy and Spain and spanned both the acute and convalescent phases of COVID-19. The prospective study material was composed of cDNA or gDNA derived from T cells, B-cell-depleted T cells, or PBMCs. Subjects who had been exposed to COVID-19, were actively infected with it, or had recovered from it provided the deeply sampled blood TCRbeta repertoires that made up the dataset. The repertoires were released in a freely available public database intended as a resource for research on the immune response to SARS-CoV-2. The samples were drawn from the first 160 participants of the ongoing ImmuneRACE study and from some 1,300 subjects provided by 6 global collaborators. Nearly every sample came with metadata listing a de-identified subject ID, COVID-19 status, age in years and sex. HLA class I and class II types, where available, came from metadata supplied by the sample provider rather than from assay-based typing. Broader findings and caveats from the paper: How much clinical and demographic metadata was included differed by source and by participant, and the metadata was provided uncurated.

Relative to germline, V is 4 bases shorter and J is 0 bases shorter, with 18 bases between their ends. The CDR1 and CDR2 encoded by the germline V gene are MGHRA and YSYEKL. From its cysteine to its phenylalanine, the CDR3 spans 18 amino acids. CDR3 DNA only is kept here, 54 bases in frame from base 1. Collaborating institutions collected whole blood in K2EDTA tubes following their own protocols. For TCRbeta analysis, collaborators shipped samples as frozen whole blood, isolated PBMCs, or DNA extracted from either of those sample types. On this clone: Its antigen target is currently unknown. No much larger clone is present one base from it, and per-base qualities are unavailable.

TCRbeta CDR3 regions were amplified from genomic DNA by means of the immunoSEQ Assay, a bias-controlled multiplex PCR. Processing in the source paper ran as follows. Nucleated cell counts per sample were estimated from amplification of reference gene primers within the assay. To quantify the absolute abundance of each unique TCRbeta CDR3 rearrangement, sequence reads were collapsed and filtered. For each sample, productive Simpson clonality was calculated as the square root of Simpson's diversity index across productive rearrangements. Entries here come from immuneACCESS through TCRdb and include only in-frame sequences with V and J called. Some clones fail to appear in such tables; in the studies checked, an unresolved V gene covers under half of the shortfall, and the cause of the remainder is unknown. The V and J calls and clone size come from that table; D and trimming were worked out from the DNA. This sample comprises roughly 100,000 clones, approximately 90% of them detected only once. The ten biggest clones cover more than 1.5% of the sample.

The sample consisted of peripheral blood. This chain is built from TRBV4-1 and TRBJ1-4; D gene: possibly TRBD1, on 6 matching bases. The sequence was collected from a human donor with active COVID-19. The donor label of this sample is uncertain. The CDR3 corresponds to CASSRGRIGIATNEKLFF. In nucleotides, the sequence is TGCGCCAGCAGCCGGGGGCGAATAGGGATTGCAACTAATGAAAAACTGTTTTTT.